Following are 21 T cell receptor beta chains from one sample sequenced in a study of cytomegalovirus exposure and HLA in healthy donors. PCR amplification relied on 60 Vbeta primers (plus 13 Jbeta primers). Measured with immunoSEQ multiplex PCR; TCRdb has only the in-frame clones, and not every one. The sample lists about 94,000 clones, more than 75% seen once, with under 13% in the top ten. What was sequenced was PBMCs. These receptors all come from a human donor in good health.

The rearrangement joins TRBV30 to TRBJ1-1; D unresolved. Trimming pared 4 bases from V and 7 bases from J, leaving 7 bases between. This CDR3 spans 10 amino acids. Germline V gene lookup returns CDR1 GTSNPN and CDR2 SVGIG (reference sequence). The CDR3 loop reads CAWIRGEAFF. CDR3 DNA: TGTGCCTGGATCCGGGGTGAAGCTTTCTTT.

The rearrangement joins TRBV6-5 to TRBJ1-6; TRBD1 matches 7 bases. CDR1 and CDR2 (germline): MNHEY, SVGAGI. This CDR3 comprises 14 residues. The V gene end was trimmed by 6 bases and the J gene end by 10 bases; junction bases not matched to a gene: 9. CDR3 in DNA: TGTGCCAGCAGATCACAGGGGTATAGATCACCCCTCCACTTT. It translates to CASRSQGYRSPLHF.

The chain joins TRBV15 to TRBJ2-7; D ambiguous. V lost 1 base and J 0 bases, leaving 10 bases between the germline ends. Germline CDR1 is LNHNV and CDR2 is YYDKDF (reference sequence). The CDR3 spans 15 residues. The CDR3: CATSRGPTFSYEQYF. The CDR3 DNA reads TGTGCCACCAGCAGAGGGCCAACCTTCTCCTACGAGCAGTACTTC.

The chain is built from TRBV27 and TRBJ1-2; TRBD1 aligns across 7 bases. V trimming: 5 bases; J trimming: 7 bases; junction bases outside the gene matches: 7. Germline lookup yields CDR1 MNHEY and CDR2 SMNVEV (reference sequence). The CDR3 extends over 13 amino acids. The CDR3 loop is CASSRRQGPGYTF. The CDR3 DNA sequence: TGTGCCAGCAGTCGGAGACAGGGTCCTGGCTACACCTTC.

The V gene is TRBV28, the J gene TRBJ1-6; the D gene is possibly TRBD1 (5 bases). This CDR3 is built from 16 residues. Trimming stripped 2 bases from V and 7 bases from J, with 15 bases between. Germline CDR1 is MDHEN and CDR2 is SYDVKM. The CDR3 region is CASSLLGGTLNSPLHF. The DNA for the CDR3 is TGTGCCAGCAGTTTACTCGGAGGGACTCTGAATTCACCCCTCCACTTT.

The genes are TRBV5-6 and TRBJ2-2, with a possible D match to TRBD2 (5 bases). V lost 4 bases and J 0 bases, leaving 13 bases between the germline ends. Germline CDR1 is SGHDT and CDR2 is YYEEEE. This CDR3 spans 16 amino acids. CDR3 sequence (DNA): TGTGCCAGCAGCCTGTGGGCTAGCCCGAACACCGGGGAGCTGTTTTTT. Translation: CASSLWASPNTGELFF. The full variable domain, with the rest looked up from reference TRBV5-6 and TRBJ2-2, is DAGVTQSPTHLIKTRGQQVTLRCSPKSGHDTVSWYQQALGQGPQFIFQYYEEEERQRGNFPDRFSGHQFPNYSSELNVNALLLGDSALYLCASSLWASPNTGELFFGEGSRLTVL.

This sequence joins TRBV5-1 and TRBJ2-3, with 8 positions matching TRBD2. The length of the CDR3 is 13 residues. V trimming: 3 bases; J trimming: 6 bases; junction bases outside the gene matches: 3. Per germline, CDR1 SGHRS and CDR2 YFSETQ. Here the CDR3 reads CASSSGGGDTQYF. The CDR3 nucleotides are TGCGCCAGCAGCTCCGGCGGGGGGGATACGCAGTATTTT.

This clone was counted once. CDR3 sequence: CASSPTSGGTDTQYF. The CDR3 region has the DNA TGTGCCAGCAGCCCGACTAGCGGGGGCACAGATACGCAGTATTTT. The rearrangement uses TRBV7-9 and TRBJ2-3; 11 positions agree with TRBD2. The trim removed 5 bases at V and 1 base at J, leaving 2 bases unmatched. CDR3 size: 15 residues. The V gene's germline CDR1 is SEHNR and CDR2 FQNEAQ (reference sequence).

V is TRBV6-5 and J is TRBJ1-4; tentative D call: TRBD1 (5 bases). The germline V and J ends were trimmed by 0 bases and 4 bases, with 12 bases remaining between them. The CDR3 totals 16 residues. The germline gives CDR1 MNHEY, CDR2 SVGAGI. CDR3 nucleotides: TGTGCCAGCAGTTACTCGGGGAGGGGAAATAATGAAAAACTGTTTTTT. As protein: CASSYSGRGNNEKLFF.

The chain couples TRBV11-2 to TRBJ2-7; D is ambiguous. The CDR3 has 13 residues. The germline V and J ends were trimmed by 8 bases and 3 bases, with 14 bases remaining between them. Germline CDR1 reads SGHAT; CDR2 reads FQNNGV. This CDR3 reads CASGRLTYYEQYF. DNA of the CDR3: TGTGCCAGCGGCCGACTCACTTACTACGAGCAGTACTTC.

V is TRBV18 and J is TRBJ1-1; 9 bases align to TRBD1. Germline loops: CDR1 KGHSH, CDR2 LQKENI. Trimming removed 3 bases from V and 2 bases from J; junction bases left unmatched: 4. CDR3 length: 15 amino acids. The CDR3 sequence: CASSPRTGENTEAFF. As DNA, the CDR3 is TGTGCCAGCTCACCGCGGACAGGGGAAAACACTGAAGCTTTCTTT.

J is TRBJ2-7 and V is TRBV11-2, with 8 bases matching TRBD1. Unmatched junction bases numbered 3, after V lost 1 base and J lost 4 bases. The germline CDR1 and CDR2 sequences are SGHAT and FQNNGV. The CDR3 runs to 14 residues. The CDR3 region has the DNA TGTGCCAGCAGCTTAGGGCAGGGGGCTTACGAGCAGTACTTC. Translation gives CASSLGQGAYEQYF. Supplemented by reference TRBV11-2 and TRBJ2-7, the full variable domain reads EAGVAQSPRYKIIEKRQSVAFWCNPISGHATLYWYQQILGQGPKLLIQFQNNGVVDDSQLPKDRFSAERLKGVDSTLKIQPAKLEDSAVYLCASSLGQGAYEQYFGPGTRLTVT.

V and J are TRBV30 and TRBJ2-3; 9 positions agree with TRBD1. Looked up from germline, CDR1 is GTSNPN and CDR2 is SVGIG (reference sequence). The CDR3 consists of 14 residues. V was pared by 4 bases and J by 4 bases, with 6 bases of the junction left unmatched. The CDR3 sequence is CAWNDRGGPDTQYF. The CDR3, as DNA: TGTGCCTGGAACGACAGGGGGGGTCCAGATACGCAGTATTTT.

The rearrangement joins TRBV11-3 to TRBJ1-1; no clear D gene. CDR3 length: 16 amino acids. V lost 3 bases, J lost 1 base, and 15 bases lay in between. The germline V gene has CDR1 SGHNT and CDR2 YENEEA. The CDR3 sequence: CASSLEVEVGNTEAFF. The CDR3 DNA sequence: TGTGCCAGCAGCTTGGAAGTGGAGGTGGGGAACACTGAAGCTTTCTTT. Based on the CDR3 plus reference TRBV11-3 and TRBJ1-1, the full variable domain is EAGVVQSPRYKIIEKKQPVAFWCNPISGHNTLYWYLQNLGQGPELLIRYENEEAVDDSQLPKDRFSAERLKGVDSTLKIQPAELGDSAVYLCASSLEVEVGNTEAFFGQGTRLTVV.

This clone was seen only a few times. The chain has TRBV2 and TRBJ1-4; D gene uncertain. Germline loops: CDR1 SNHLY, CDR2 FYNNEI. Between the trimmed V and J ends, which lost 6 bases and 1 base, there was a span of 12 bases. The CDR3 spans 15 residues. The chain's CDR3 is CASRGGLQTNEKLFF. Written as DNA, the CDR3 is TGTGCCAGCAGAGGCGGCTTGCAAACTAATGAAAAACTGTTTTTT. Supplemented by reference TRBV2 and TRBJ1-4, the full variable domain reads EPEVTQTPSHQVTQMGQEVILRCVPISNHLYFYWYRQILGQKVEFLVSFYNNEISEKSEIFDDQFSVERPDGSNFTLKIRSTKLEDSAMYFCASRGGLQTNEKLFFGSGTQLSVL.

The rearrangement links TRBV2 to TRBJ1-4; a weak D match, TRBD1 (5 bases). The V gene lost 7 bases and the J gene lost 4 bases, with 10 bases spanning the gap. In germline, CDR1 is SNHLY, CDR2 FYNNEI. The length of the CDR3 is 13 residues. The CDR3 DNA follows: TGTGCCAGCACGAGACAGTTTAATGAAAAACTGTTTTTT. This sequence encodes CASTRQFNEKLFF.

The V and J genes are TRBV28 and TRBJ1-5, with a tentative D call TRBD1 (5 bases). Germline V lookup: CDR1 MDHEN, CDR2 SYDVKM. CDR3 length: 13 amino acids. Trimming pared 11 bases from V and 6 bases from J, leaving 17 bases between. The CDR3 sequence is CAGARGHGQPQHF. DNA of the CDR3: TGTGCCGGGGCGCGTGGGCACGGTCAGCCCCAGCATTTT.

The chain is built from TRBV7-2 and TRBJ2-6; a weak D match, TRBD1 (5 bases). V lost 5 bases, J lost 0 bases, and 8 bases lay in between. Germline V gives CDR1 SGHTA, CDR2 FQGNSA. The CDR3 contains 15 residues. This CDR3 reads CASSKTVSGANVLTF. CDR3 bases: TGTGCCAGCAGCAAGACAGTCTCTGGGGCCAACGTCCTGACTTTC.

The V and J genes are TRBV7-2 and TRBJ2-3; D call uncertain. V lost 4 bases and J lost 4, with 9 bases in between. Germline lookup yields CDR1 SGHTA and CDR2 FQGNSA. The CDR3 loop spans 13 amino acids. CDR3 coding DNA: TGTGCCAGCAGCTCCCCAGGTGCAGATACGCAGTATTTT. It translates to CASSSPGADTQYF. The complete variable domain, with remaining parts taken from reference TRBV7-2 and TRBJ2-3, reads GAGVSQSPSNKVTEKGKDVELRCDPISGHTALYWYRQSLGQGLEFLIYFQGNSAPDKSGLPSDRFSAERTGGSVSTLTIQRTQQEDSAVYLCASSSPGADTQYFGPGTRLTVL.

This clone was detected once. V usage is TRBV12-5 and J usage is TRBJ2-3, with 7 positions matching TRBD2. V was clipped by 7 bases and J by 1 base; unmatched bases: 5. Germline-derived CDR1 and CDR2 are LGHNT and FRNRAP. This CDR3 spans 14 amino acids. CDR3 amino acids: CASARDYGTDTQYF. Written as DNA, the CDR3 is TGTGCTAGTGCCCGGGACTACGGCACAGATACGCAGTATTTT.

The CDR3 here is CASSARLAGTDTQYF. The CDR3, as DNA: TGTGCCAGCAGCGCAAGACTAGCGGGGACAGATACGCAGTATTTT. The genes are TRBV7-2 and TRBJ2-3; 11 positions match TRBD2. This CDR3 region has 15 residues. V shed 5 bases and J 3 bases; nucleotides not matched to a gene: 4. Germline assignment: CDR1 SGHTA and CDR2 FQGNSA.